Listed below are T cell receptor beta chains from one sample, sequenced in a study of blood T cell repertoires in COVID-19. TCRdb's table, derived via immunoSEQ multiplex PCR, lists solely in-frame clones and lacks some. The table lists roughly 250,000 clones, roughly nine tenths of them singletons. Sequencing was done on a sample of peripheral blood. The receptors originated from a middle-aged man who had recovered from COVID-19. Each CDR3 is given with its conserved first and last residue. Each record gives: D gene, CDR3 length, J gene, V gene, clone size, CDR3 DNA, CDR3 protein. D genes are given only for firm matches. Part of the rows lack a size; the others show once, few, many or a class for expanded clones.

TRBD2 | 15 | TRBJ2-1 | TRBV6-5 | . | TGTGCCAGCAGTTACGGGCCTAGCGGGGTTAATGAGCAGTTCTTC | CASSYGPSGVNEQFF
. | 13 | TRBJ1-1 | TRBV3-1/TRBV3-2 | . | TGTGCCAGCGCGGCCGACGGTAGTTCAAAAGCTTTCTTT | CASAADGSSKAFF
. | 13 | TRBJ2-2 | TRBV12-3/TRBV12-4 | . | TGTGCCAGCACCCTTACGAACACCGGGGAGCTGTTTTTT | CASTLTNTGELFF
. | 13 | TRBJ1-1 | TRBV19 | once | TGTGCCAGTAGGGACAGTTTGAACACTGAAGCTTTCTTT | CASRDSLNTEAFF
TRBD2 | 15 | TRBJ2-7 | TRBV2 | . | TGTGCCAGCAGTGACCCTAGCGGGATTTCTAACGAGCAGTACTTC | CASSDPSGISNEQYF
TRBD1 | 13 | TRBJ2-1 | TRBV6-5 | . | TGTGCCAGCAGTTACTCACTAGGGGGCGAGCAGTTCTTC | CASSYSLGGEQFF
TRBD2 | 17 | TRBJ2-3 | TRBV11-2 | . | TGTGCCAGCAGCCCCGGACTAGCGGGAGGGGGATCGGATACGCAGTATTTT | CASSPGLAGGGSDTQYF
TRBD2 | 19 | TRBJ2-7 | TRBV18 | . | TGTGCCAGCTCACCACGGAGGACTAGCGGGGGGAATACCTCCCACGAGCAGTACTTC | CASSPRRTSGGNTSHEQYF
TRBD1 | 16 | TRBJ1-3 | TRBV9 | . | TGTGCCAGCAGCGGGAGGACAGGATACTCTGGAAACACCATATATTTT | CASSGRTGYSGNTIYF
. | 17 | TRBJ1-5 | TRBV4-3 | once | TGCGCCACCAAAAAGCCCTCCCGGACGGAGGAGAAGGGGCCCCAGCATTTT | CATKKPSRTEEKGPQHF
TRBD1 | 15 | TRBJ2-1 | TRBV5-1 | . | TGCGCCAGCAGCCCCGGGGGCTCGGGAGACAGGGGCCAGTTCTTC | CASSPGGSGDRGQFF
TRBD1 | 17 | TRBJ1-1 | TRBV4-3 | once | TGCGCCAGCAGCCAAGGACAGGGAAGTGGAATGGACACTGAAGCTTTCTTT | CASSQGQGSGMDTEAFF
. | 14 | TRBJ2-5 | TRBV28 | . | TGTGCCAGCAGTTTAAACCTAGGTCTGGAGACCCAGTACTTC | CASSLNLGLETQYF
TRBD2 | 16 | TRBJ2-5 | TRBV9 | . | TGTGCCAGCAGCGGGACTAGCGGGGGGGGTGTAGAGACCCAGTACTTC | CASSGTSGGGVETQYF
. | 14 | TRBJ1-6 | TRBV6-5 | . | TGTGCCAGCAGTTACGAGGGAGGAGACTCACCCCTCCACTTT | CASSYEGGDSPLHF
TRBD1 | 13 | TRBJ1-3 | TRBV6-5 | . | TGTGCCAGCAGTTACTCGACAGGGAACACCATATATTTT | CASSYSTGNTIYF
TRBD1 | 15 | TRBJ2-7 | TRBV19 | few | TGTGCCAGTAGTAACTCTGGACAGGGGTCCTACGAGCAGTACTTC | CASSNSGQGSYEQYF
. | 16 | TRBJ1-4 | TRBV9 | . | TGTGCCAGCAGCGTAGGTACAGGGTATTCGGATGAAAAACTGTTTTTT | CASSVGTGYSDEKLFF
. | 14 | TRBJ2-1 | TRBV24-1 | . | TGTGCCCCGCAGGTCGCAGGGGGGTTCTATGAGCAGTTCTTC | CAPQVAGGFYEQFF
TRBD1 | 12 | TRBJ1-2 | TRBV29-1 | . | TGCAGCGTTACAGGGGAGAACTATGGCTACACCTTC | CSVTGENYGYTF
. | 13 | TRBJ2-7 | TRBV19 | . | TGTGCCAGTAGTAACTCTCCGTCCTACGAGCAGTACTTC | CASSNSPSYEQYF
TRBD2 | 14 | TRBJ2-7 | TRBV10-3 | . | TGTGCCATCAGGGGGACTAGCGGTACCTACGAGCAGTACTTC | CAIRGTSGTYEQYF
TRBD1 | 15 | TRBJ1-3 | TRBV5-6 | . | TGTGCCAGCAGCCGGAGACAGGGGGGTGGAAACACCATATATTTT | CASSRRQGGGNTIYF
. | 14 | TRBJ1-2 | TRBV14 | . | TGTGCCAGCAGCCAAGGGACTAGGGCGTCTGGCTACACCTTC | CASSQGTRASGYTF
. | 14 | TRBJ2-2 | TRBV7-3 | . | TGTGCCAGCAGCTTAATACAGAACACCGGGGAGCTGTTTTTT | CASSLIQNTGELFF
. | 14 | TRBJ1-4 | TRBV5-1 | . | TGCGCCAGCAGCTTGACAGGACGAAATGAAAAACTGTTTTTT | CASSLTGRNEKLFF
. | 15 | TRBJ2-7 | TRBV6-5 | . | TGTGCCAGCAGTATACAGCTGTGGGGGCCCTACGAGCAGTACTTC | CASSIQLWGPYEQYF
TRBD1 | 13 | TRBJ1-2 | TRBV27 | . | TGTGCCAGCAGCCCGGGACAGAATTATGGCTACACCTTC | CASSPGQNYGYTF
. | 14 | TRBJ1-5 | TRBV6-1 | . | TGTGCCAGCAGTGACAGGGCTCAGAATCAGCCCCAGCATTTT | CASSDRAQNQPQHF
. | 13 | TRBJ1-2 | TRBV29-1 | . | TGCAGCGTTTTGATAGGGGGTGACTATGGCTACACCTTC | CSVLIGGDYGYTF
TRBD2 | 17 | TRBJ2-3 | TRBV7-2 | . | TGTGCCAGCAGCTTAGTGGGGACTAGCGCCAACACAGATACGCAGTATTTT | CASSLVGTSANTDTQYF
TRBD1 | 14 | TRBJ1-1 | TRBV6-5 | . | TGTGCCAGCCGGCAGGGACAGGGGGTACCAGAAGCTTTCTTT | CASRQGQGVPEAFF
TRBD1 | 13 | TRBJ1-2 | TRBV29-1 | . | TGCAGCGTTGAAGCCTCCAGGGGGTCTGGCTACACCTTC | CSVEASRGSGYTF
. | 17 | TRBJ2-3 | TRBV10-1 | once | TGCGCCAGCAGTGAGTCGGTGAGGGTGATGAAGACAGATACGCAGTATTTT | CASSESVRVMKTDTQYF
TRBD2 | 15 | TRBJ2-1 | TRBV9 | . | TGTGCCAGCAGCGGACCAGCGGGGTCTTACAATGAGCAGTTCTTC | CASSGPAGSYNEQFF
TRBD2 | 18 | TRBJ2-1 | TRBV5-1 | . | TGCGCCAGCACCCGAACCTCTTTTAGCGGGCCAGCCTACAATGAGCAGTTCTTC | CASTRTSFSGPAYNEQFF